The 16 T cell receptor beta chains listed next were all sequenced from one sample in a study of T cells after yellow fever vaccination. TCRdb recomputed calls from the 5' RACE reads with MiXCR, one row per CDR3 protein. The table has under 550,000 distinct CDR3 sequences, 21% seen once. The material sequenced was PBMCs, taken roughly 20 days after the first yellow fever vaccination. These receptors were collected from a man aged 18 to 35 who received the YFV17D yellow fever vaccine.

The chain has TRBV3-1 and TRBJ2-5; no definite D call. CDR1 and CDR2 (germline): LGHDT, YNNKEL (reference sequence). Trimming left V 3 bases short and J 9 bases short, with 8 bases between. The CDR3 sequence is 11 residues long. In nucleotides, the CDR3 is TGTGCCAGCAGCCATGCCTCGTCCCAGTACTTC. This gives the protein CASSHASSQYF.

The CDR3 protein is CASSPTDAWAGELFF. The CDR3 nucleotides read TGCGCCAGCAGCCCGACGGACGCCTGGGCCGGGGAGCTGTTTTTT. The chain combines TRBV5-1 with TRBJ2-2; D gene uncertain. V dropped 4 bases and J dropped 6 bases, with 16 bases sitting between them. CDR1 and CDR2 from the germline V gene are SGHRS and YFSETQ. This CDR3 contains 15 residues.

The V gene is TRBV7-2, the J gene TRBJ2-2, with D possibly being TRBD2 (6 bases). CDR3 length: 16 amino acids. Germline lookup yields CDR1 SGHTA and CDR2 FQGNSA. V was trimmed by 5 bases and J by 1 base, leaving 14 bases between them. CDR3 amino acids: CASSPVGGRNTGELFF. The DNA of the CDR3 is TGTGCCAGCAGCCCGGTTGGGGGGAGGAACACCGGGGAGCTGTTTTTT.

This clonotype was counted only a few times. CDR3 amino acids: CASATGLQETQYF. Written as DNA, the CDR3 is TGTGCCAGCGCCACCGGGCTCCAAGAGACCCAGTACTTC. The chain joins TRBV11-3 to TRBJ2-5; D remains unclear. Germline-derived CDR1 and CDR2 are SGHNT and YENEEA. The V end lost 8 bases, the J end lost 1 base, and 11 bases lay between the germline ends. The CDR3 has 13 amino acids.

The rearrangement links TRBV7-2 to TRBJ1-5; TRBD1 matches at 8 bases. Germline lookup yields CDR1 SGHTA and CDR2 FQGNSA. The CDR3 sequence is 15 residues long. V gave up 5 bases and J gave up 4 bases; unmatched junction bases: 7. CDR3 sequence (DNA): TGTGCCAGCAGCGGGGGACAGGTAGTGAATCAGCCCCAGCATTTT. This gives the protein CASSGGQVVNQPQHF.

This clonotype was observed a handful of times. The chain couples TRBV5-6 to TRBJ1-3, with D possibly TRBD1 on 5 matching bases. The germline CDR1 and CDR2 sequences are SGHDT and YYEEEE. There are 14 residues in the CDR3. V lost 1 base to trimming and J lost 3 bases, with 8 bases between them. The CDR3, as DNA: TGTGCCAGCAGCTTGACAGGAGTTGGAAACACCATATATTTT. Protein sequence: CASSLTGVGNTIYF.

This clonotype was detected ten times or more. The J gene is TRBJ2-5, the V gene TRBV9; TRBD2 aligns across 10 bases. The V gene's germline CDR1 is SGDLS and CDR2 YYNGEE. V dropped 2 bases and J dropped 0; count of bases not matched to a gene: 1. The CDR3 runs 15 residues. This CDR3 is CASSVGTSDQETQYF. In nucleotides, the CDR3 is TGTGCCAGCAGCGTGGGGACTAGCGACCAAGAGACCCAGTACTTC. The entire variable domain, with the rest obtained from reference TRBV9 and TRBJ2-5, is as follows: DSGVTQTPKHLITATGQRVTLRCSPRSGDLSVYWYQQSLDQGLQFLIQYYNGEERAKGNILERFSAQQFPDLHSELNLSSLELGDSALYFCASSVGTSDQETQYFGPGTRLLVL.

The chain employs TRBV30 and TRBJ2-7; no clear D gene. The CDR3 spans 11 residues. In germline, CDR1 is GTSNPN, CDR2 SVGIG (reference sequence). Trimming left V 3 bases short and J 4 bases short, with 7 bases between. This chain's CDR3 is CAWSGAYEQYF. DNA of the CDR3: TGTGCCTGGAGCGGAGCTTACGAGCAGTACTTC. Drawing the rest from reference TRBV30 and TRBJ2-7, the complete variable domain is SQTIHQWPATLVQPVGSPLSLECTVEGTSNPNLYWYRQAAGRGLQLLFYSVGIGQISSEVPQNLSASRPQDRQFILSSKKLLLSDSGFYLCAWSGAYEQYFGPGTRLTVT.

The DNA of the CDR3 is TGTGCCAGTAGCCCCGGACAGGGGGCTTTCTACGAGCAGTACTTC. This encodes CASSPGQGAFYEQYF. The rearrangement links TRBV19 to TRBJ2-7; 11 bases fit TRBD1. This CDR3 has 15 amino acids. V was clipped by 6 bases and J by 3 bases; unmatched bases: 7. Per the germline V gene, CDR1 is LNHDA and CDR2 is SQIVND (reference sequence).

The chain recombines TRBV4-3 with TRBJ2-3; 11 bases line up with TRBD2. In germline, CDR1 is LGHNA, CDR2 YSLEER. The J segment lost 5 bases and the V segment lost 5 bases, leaving 6 bases of the junction unmatched. This CDR3 contains 15 residues. CDR3 DNA: TGCGCCAGCAGCTCAACTAGCGGGAGCGAAGATACGCAGTATTTT. This encodes CASSSTSGSEDTQYF.

The V call is TRBV4-1, the J call TRBJ1-1; TRBD1 matches 11 bases. Germline CDR1 is MGHRA and CDR2 is YSYEKL. Trimming took 1 base from V and 8 from J; bases not matched to a gene: 6. The CDR3 is 15 residues long. The CDR3 region is CASSQVGQGVSEAFF. The CDR3 DNA is TGCGCCAGCAGCCAAGTGGGACAGGGGGTCTCAGAAGCTTTCTTT.

The J gene is TRBJ1-5, the V gene TRBV6-1; possible D gene TRBD1, 5 bases. Trimming pared 3 bases from V and 2 bases from J, leaving 8 bases between. The germline gives CDR1 MNHNS, CDR2 SASEGT. The CDR3 contains 14 residues. The CDR3 region is CASSDREGNQPQHF. CDR3 sequence (DNA): TGTGCCAGCAGTGACAGGGAGGGCAATCAGCCCCAGCATTTT.

The rearrangement joins TRBV20-1 to TRBJ1-2, with 7 bases identical to TRBD1. The trim removed 2 bases at V and 1 base at J, leaving 7 bases unmatched. This CDR3 is 15 amino acids long. Germline V gene sequence: CDR1 DFQATT, CDR2 SNEGSKA (reference sequence). This CDR3 reads CSARTGTVDNYGYTF. The DNA for the CDR3 is TGCAGTGCTAGAACCGGGACAGTCGATAACTATGGCTACACCTTC.

The chain has TRBV4-2 and TRBJ1-3; the D is unclear. Trimming stripped 1 base from V and 1 base from J, with 11 bases between. CDR1 LGHNA and CDR2 YNFKEQ come from the germline V gene. This CDR3 region has 16 residues. The CDR3 here is CASSQVGRGSGNTIYF. In DNA form, the CDR3 reads TGTGCCAGCAGCCAAGTGGGTCGGGGTTCTGGAAACACCATATATTTT.

This clonotype was picked up a small number of times. This chain links TRBV5-1 with TRBJ2-5; weak D call: TRBD1 (6 bases). The germline V gene encodes CDR1 SGHRS and CDR2 YFSETQ. The V end was cut by 3 bases, the J end by 4 bases, with 16 bases between. The CDR3 is 15 amino acids. This CDR3 reads CASSSIQGYGETQYF. The DNA of the CDR3 is TGCGCCAGCAGCTCAATTCAGGGGTACGGAGAGACCCAGTACTTC.

The chain carries TRBV6-1 and TRBJ2-1; D may be TRBD1 (6 bases). This CDR3 is 15 amino acids long. Germline CDR1 is MNHNS and CDR2 is SASEGT. The ends were cut back, 6 bases at V and 1 base at J, with 13 bases in the middle. The CDR3 DNA is TGTGCCAGCAGGCTACGGGACAAGTCCTACAATGAGCAGTTCTTC. Translating it yields CASRLRDKSYNEQFF.